The sequence of this TCR beta chain was determined in a study of T cell repertoires in cytomegalovirus infection. Looking at the study overall: It was recently identified HLA-C-restricted and well-studied HLA-B-restricted CMV epitopes that the study used. In public TCR beta signatures, there were indications of both CMV infection and matching HLA type. Study results and caveats: Across the ex vivo response, the dominant clonotypes were HLA-C-restricted CMV-specific TCR beta clonotypes.

V lost 5 bases and J lost 7, with 16 bases in between. The CDR3 contains 14 residues. From germline, CDR1 is SGDLS and CDR2 YYNGEE. Notes on this clonotype: The antigen remains undetermined.

In TCRdb, the reads were re-called with MiXCR into one record per CDR3 protein. The profile shows about 140,000 distinct CDR3 sequences, 25% to 35% of them singletons. This sequence joins TRBV9 and TRBJ2-1, with D possibly matching TRBD1 (6 bases). The sample in question was CD8+ T cells from cultured PBMCs, obtained from culture after CMV antigen stimulation. This clonotype originated in a human donor in good health (CMV status not recorded). Some clones in this sample may be carry-over from other donors' samples. CDR3 sequence reads: CASRAGPQGNEQFF. Here the CDR3 DNA reads TGTGCCAGCAGGGCCGGCCCCCAGGGGAATGAGCAGTTCTTC.